Below, 11 T cell receptor beta chains from the same sample are listed, as sequenced in a study of T cells in Graves' hyperthyroidism and ophthalmopathy (dated by TCRdb to the late 2010s). Library preparation used multiplex PCR. The listed sequencing device is Illumina HiSeq 2000. The TCR beta CDR3 regions were amplified from the RNA transcripts. For the first round of RT-PCR on the TCR CDR3, the HTBI primer set was used together with the Qiagen OneStep RT-PCR kit. TCRdb trimmed public reads at Q25 via fastp, called clones via MiXCR and kept in-frame beta chains. Records with the same CDR3 protein are collapsed into one entry carrying the most frequent genes and DNA. Here the sample has approximately 570,000 distinct CDR3 sequences; about 20% occur a single time. The ten top clones hold approximately 50% of the sample. The sequenced sample consisted of blood. These receptors were collected from a man in his forties with Graves' ophthalmopathy.

The chain employs TRBV5-5 and TRBJ2-7; 12 bases fit TRBD2. The CDR3 is 15 amino acids. CDR1 is SGHKS and CDR2 is YYEKEE in the germline V gene (reference sequence). With V trimmed by 5 bases and J by 0 bases, 3 bases remained unmatched. CDR3 amino acids: CASRWTSGNSYEQYF. CDR3 nucleotide sequence: TGTGCCAGCAGATGGACTAGCGGGAACTCCTACGAGCAGTACTTC.

Many counts were recorded for this clonotype. The chain links TRBV3-1 to TRBJ2-1, with 13 nucleotides matching TRBD2. This CDR3 region has 15 residues. The germline V gene has CDR1 LGHDT and CDR2 YNNKEL (reference sequence). Losses at the gene ends were 2 bases for V and 9 bases for J; bases not matched to a gene: 4. In DNA, the CDR3 is TGTGCCAGCAGCCAAACTAGCGGGAGGGCAGTTGAGCAGTTCTTC. Translation gives CASSQTSGRAVEQFF.

This clonotype showed up many times. V is TRBV28 and J is TRBJ1-1; D is uncertain. V lost 6 bases and J 3 bases, leaving 11 bases between the germline ends. The V gene's germline CDR1 is MDHEN and CDR2 SYDVKM. This CDR3 region has 13 residues. The CDR3 nucleotides read TGTGCCAGCAGAATATCAGAGTACACTGAAGCTTTCTTT. Translation: CASRISEYTEAFF. Full variable domain (remainder filled in from reference TRBV28 and TRBJ1-1): DVKVTQSSRYLVKRTGEKVFLECVQDMDHENMFWYRQDPGLGLRLIYFSYDVKMKEKGDIPEGYSVSREKKERFSLILESASTNQTSMYLCASRISEYTEAFFGQGTRLTVV.

This clonotype has just a few counts. This chain joins TRBV7-9 and TRBJ1-2; 7 nucleotides agree with TRBD1. Unmatched junction bases numbered 11, after V lost 5 bases and J lost 2 bases. This CDR3 spans 16 amino acids. Germline CDR1 SEHNR, CDR2 FQNEAQ (reference sequence). The CDR3 coding sequence is TGTGCCAGCAGCGTAAACAGGGGAAAAGGGAACTATGGCTACACCTTC. Translating it yields CASSVNRGKGNYGYTF. The entire variable domain, with the rest obtained from reference TRBV7-9 and TRBJ1-2, is as follows: DTGVSQNPRHKITKRGQNVTFRCDPISEHNRLYWYRQTLGQGPEFLTYFQNEAQLEKSRLLSDRFSAERPKGSFSTLEIQRTEQGDSAMYLCASSVNRGKGNYGYTFGSGTRLTVV.

This clonotype was observed a few times. The V and J genes are TRBV18 and TRBJ1-4, with 9 nucleotides matching TRBD1. V shed 6 bases, J shed 1 base, and the junction held 6 bases outside the gene matches. The germline gives CDR1 KGHSH, CDR2 LQKENI. This CDR3 is 16 amino acids long. The CDR3 DNA follows: TGTGCCAGCTCCCGCGGGACAGGGAAAACTAATGAAAAACTGTTTTTT. Encoded protein: CASSRGTGKTNEKLFF.

This clonotype was counted only a few times. The rearrangement joins TRBV7-2 to TRBJ2-2, with D tentatively TRBD1 (5 bases). Germline V lookup: CDR1 SGHTA, CDR2 FQGNSA. There are 15 residues in the CDR3. V lost 6 bases and J 7 bases, leaving 18 bases between the germline ends. The CDR3 protein is CASSYFGRVSGELFF. Written as DNA, the CDR3 is TGTGCCAGCAGTTACTTCGGCAGGGTCAGCGGGGAGCTGTTTTTT.

For this clonotype: It is likely a read error, because the conserved phenylalanine at the end of the CDR3 is missing. This sequence joins TRBV11-2 and TRBJ2-7; 8 bases map to TRBD1. The CDR3 totals 14 residues. J gave up 3 bases and V 4 bases, and 5 bases lay outside the gene matches. CDR1 is SGHAT, CDR2 FQNNGV, per germline. The CDR3 sequence is CASSSGTGLYEQYL. The DNA for the CDR3 is TGTGCCAGCAGCTCGGGGACAGGACTCTACGAGCAGTACCTC.

Many counts were recorded for this clonotype. The J gene is TRBJ1-1, the V gene TRBV28, with D perhaps TRBD1 (6 bases). The CDR3 contains 16 residues. CDR1 is MDHEN and CDR2 is SYDVKM in the germline V gene. The ends were cut back, 6 bases at V and 1 base at J, with 18 bases in the middle. In DNA, the CDR3 is TGTGCCAGCAGCCCACACGACAGGCTGGAGAACACTGAAGCTTTCTTT. It codes for CASSPHDRLENTEAFF.

The chain employs TRBV5-1 and TRBJ2-1; TRBD2 agrees at 9 bases. Looked up from germline, CDR1 is SGHRS and CDR2 is YFSETQ. CDR3 size: 15 residues. The junction had 6 bases not matched to a gene; V was cut back by 1 base and J by 7 bases. This chain's CDR3 is CASSLRDSGGNEQFF. Here the CDR3 DNA reads TGCGCCAGCAGCTTGAGGGACAGCGGGGGGAATGAGCAGTTCTTC.

The rearrangement uses TRBV6-2 or TRBV6-3 and TRBJ2-1, with D perhaps given as TRBD1 or TRBD2 (5 bases each). This CDR3 has 17 amino acids. Trimming pared 0 bases from V and 2 bases from J, leaving 14 bases between. Germline V gene sequence: CDR1 MNHEY, CDR2 SVGEGT. CDR3 in amino acids: CASSYSRGRVTYNEQFF. CDR3 sequence (DNA): TGTGCCAGCAGTTACTCGAGGGGTAGGGTTACCTACAATGAGCAGTTCTTC.

In this sample, this clonotype turned up many times. V usage is TRBV28 and J usage is TRBJ2-7; 7 nucleotides align to TRBD2. Germline V gene data show CDR1 as MDHEN and CDR2 as SYDVKM. The ends lost 5 bases at V and 7 bases at J; junction bases unmatched: 5. The CDR3 runs to 12 residues. In DNA, the CDR3 is TGTGCCAGCAGTCTGCTCGGGAGGGAGCAGTACTTC. Amino acids: CASSLLGREQYF.